The present entry profiles one TCR beta chain with its context. Antigen: not known. After isolation, RNA underwent reverse transcription to generate cDNA as the sequencing template. Using immunoSEQ multiplex PCR, the repertoire was profiled, and TCRdb retains in-frame clones only, with some absent. The sample gives a few hundred thousand clones, 67% of which show up once; under 1.5% is in the top ten. The data originate from a study of CD8+ T cells in alopecia areata. Study results and caveats: Clonality in lesional scalp, especially alopecia totalis/universalis, exceeded that of normal scalp.

PBMCs were stained for CD3, CD4 and CD8, and CD4+ and CD8+ T cells were sorted. The sequence was obtained from a human donor with alopecia areata. This sample comprised CD4+ T cells sorted from blood, obtained at week 0.

Here the CDR3 DNA reads TGTGCCAGCAGCCGACAGGGGCCAAACACCGGGGAGCTGTTTTTT. It specifies CASSRQGPNTGELFF. V and J are TRBV11-3 and TRBJ2-2; 8 bases map to TRBD1. Germline trimming cut 5 bases from V and 2 bases from J; bases unmatched to any gene: 4. In germline, CDR1 is SGHNT, CDR2 YENEEA. CDR3 size: 15 residues.